This passage covers 10 T cell receptor beta chains from one sample sequenced in a study of post-analysis software for immune sequencing data. Overall study findings and caveats: Patients used about 5 TRBV segments, including TRBV5-6, TRBV5-1 and TRBV20-1, more often than controls.

Tagging with unique molecular identifiers was a feature of the TCR beta cDNA libraries. TCRdb processed the PCR reads anew with MiXCR; each CDR3 protein has one entry. The sample carries about 770,000 distinct CDR3 sequences, around 42% recorded once. The antigens for these receptors are not known. Sequences were obtained from blood. The receptors derive from a girl aged 5 to 17 with multiple sclerosis.

This clonotype was picked up a small number of times. The genes are TRBV6-6 and TRBJ2-7, with TRBD1 as a possible D gene (6 bases). V lost 1 base, J lost 2 bases, and 12 bases lay in between. The CDR3 loop spans 15 amino acids. The germline CDR1 and CDR2 sequences are MNHNY and SVGAGI (reference sequence). The chain's CDR3 is CASSYLKTGAYEQYF. For the CDR3, the DNA is TGTGCCAGCAGTTACTTGAAGACAGGCGCCTACGAGCAGTACTTC.

This chain links TRBV5-4 with TRBJ2-4, with D unresolved. This CDR3 region has 16 residues. The germline gives CDR1 SGHNT, CDR2 YYREEE (reference sequence). The V gene lost 0 bases and the J gene lost 0 bases, with 10 bases spanning the gap. CDR3 DNA sequence: TGTGCCAGCAGCTTGGGAGGCGGCCTAGCCAAAAACATTCAGTACTTC. Its protein product is CASSLGGGLAKNIQYF.

This sequence joins TRBV5-1 and TRBJ2-3; the match to TRBD2 covers 11 bases. CDR1 is SGHRS, CDR2 YFSETQ, per germline. V was pared by 2 bases and J by 4 bases, with 9 bases of the junction left unmatched. CDR3 length: 17 amino acids. The CDR3 sequence is CASSFALLAGAADTQYF. CDR3 bases: TGCGCCAGCAGCTTTGCGCTACTAGCGGGAGCTGCAGATACGCAGTATTTT.

The rearrangement links TRBV7-9 to TRBJ2-7; TRBD1 matches at 7 bases. This CDR3 comprises 15 residues. CDR1 and CDR2 (germline): SEHNR, FQNEAQ (reference sequence). The J segment lost 0 bases and the V segment lost 5 bases, leaving 7 bases of the junction unmatched. The CDR3 bases are TGTGCCAGCAGCCACACAGGGGAAGCCTCCTACGAGCAGTACTTC. It encodes CASSHTGEASYEQYF.

The chain combines TRBV12-3 or TRBV12-4 with TRBJ2-5; the match to TRBD2 covers 13 bases. V lost 6 bases and J lost 2; bases outside the gene matches: 18. CDR3 size: 20 residues. This CDR3 reads CASRAYRGTSGKGPQETQYF. CDR3 coding DNA: TGTGCCAGCAGAGCCTACCGAGGGACTAGCGGGAAAGGGCCGCAAGAGACCCAGTACTTC.

The chain recombines TRBV6-6 with TRBJ2-4, with 8 nucleotides matching TRBD2. The end of the DNA is better explained by TRBJ2-7, so the J call may be wrong. CDR1 is MNHNY and CDR2 is SVGAGI in the germline V gene (reference sequence). This CDR3 comprises 16 residues. The CDR3 is CASSYSPSGLHYEQYF. The CDR3 coding sequence is TGTGCCAGCAGTTACTCGCCTAGCGGGCTCCATTACGAGCAGTACTTC.

This clonotype has a single count. This rearrangement joins TRBV7-9 to TRBJ2-3; either TRBD1 or TRBD2 may supply D (5 bases each). The CDR3 has 17 amino acids. Trimming left V 5 bases short and J 1 base short, with 19 bases between. Looked up from germline, CDR1 is SEHNR and CDR2 is FQNEAQ (reference sequence). The CDR3 loop is CASSPPGWDQRTDTQYF. The CDR3 bases are TGTGCCAGCAGCCCCCCTGGGTGGGACCAACGCACAGATACGCAGTATTTT. Based on the CDR3 plus reference TRBV7-9 and TRBJ2-3, the full variable domain is DTGVSQNPRHKITKRGQNVTFRCDPISEHNRLYWYRQTLGQGPEFLTYFQNEAQLEKSRLLSDRFSAERPKGSFSTLEIQRTEQGDSAMYLCASSPPGWDQRTDTQYFGPGTRLTVL.

In DNA form, the CDR3 reads TGCAGTGCTAGCCCGGGACTAGCGGGGGAGCAGTACTTC. This translates into CSASPGLAGEQYF. This rearrangement joins TRBV20-1 to TRBJ2-7; 13 bases align to TRBD2. Germline-derived CDR1 and CDR2 are DFQATT and SNEGSKA (reference sequence). With V trimmed by 3 bases and J by 7 bases, 3 bases remained unmatched. CDR3 length equals 13 residues.

This clonotype was counted a few times. The J gene is TRBJ2-1, the V gene TRBV7-8; 9 bases are a match to TRBD2. Germline CDR1 reads SGHVS; CDR2 reads FQNEAQ. The V segment lost 5 bases and the J segment 3 bases; nucleotides outside the gene matches: 5. This CDR3 has 15 amino acids. The CDR3 reads CASSTRLADYNEQFF. The CDR3 DNA follows: TGTGCCAGCAGCACCAGACTAGCGGACTACAATGAGCAGTTCTTC.

The V call is TRBV12-3 or TRBV12-4, the J call TRBJ1-2; D not resolved. The CDR3 extends over 14 amino acids. Trimming took off 3 bases at V and 2 bases at J, with 10 bases between the two ends. DNA of the CDR3: TGTGCCAGCAGTTTCGACATCGCAAACTATGGCTACACCTTC. Amino acids: CASSFDIANYGYTF.